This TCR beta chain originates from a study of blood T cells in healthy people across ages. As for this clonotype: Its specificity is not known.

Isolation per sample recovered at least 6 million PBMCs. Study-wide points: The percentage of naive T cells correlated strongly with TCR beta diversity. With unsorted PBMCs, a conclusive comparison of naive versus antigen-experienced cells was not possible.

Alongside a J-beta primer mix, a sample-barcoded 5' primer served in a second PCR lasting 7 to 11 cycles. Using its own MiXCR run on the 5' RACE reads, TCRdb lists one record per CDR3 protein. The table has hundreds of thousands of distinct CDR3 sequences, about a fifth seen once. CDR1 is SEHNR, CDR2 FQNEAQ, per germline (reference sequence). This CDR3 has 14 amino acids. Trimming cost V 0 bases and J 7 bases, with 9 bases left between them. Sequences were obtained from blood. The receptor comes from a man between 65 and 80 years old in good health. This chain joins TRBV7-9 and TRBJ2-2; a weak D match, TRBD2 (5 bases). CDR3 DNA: TGTGCCAGCAGCTTAGCGGGAGATGTCGGGGAGCTGTTTTTT. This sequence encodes CASSLAGDVGELFF.